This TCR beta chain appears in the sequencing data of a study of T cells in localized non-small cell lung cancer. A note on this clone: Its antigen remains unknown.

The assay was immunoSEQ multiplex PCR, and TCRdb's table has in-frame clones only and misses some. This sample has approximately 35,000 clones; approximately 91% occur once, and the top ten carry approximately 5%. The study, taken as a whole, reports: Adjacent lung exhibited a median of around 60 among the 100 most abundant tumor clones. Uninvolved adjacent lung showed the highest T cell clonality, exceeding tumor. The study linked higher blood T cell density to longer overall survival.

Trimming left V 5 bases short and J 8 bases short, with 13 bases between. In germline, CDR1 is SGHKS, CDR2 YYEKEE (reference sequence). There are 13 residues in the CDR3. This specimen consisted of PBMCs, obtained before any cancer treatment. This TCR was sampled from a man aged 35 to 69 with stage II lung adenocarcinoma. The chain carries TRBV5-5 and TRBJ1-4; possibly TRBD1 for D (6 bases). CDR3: CASRPAGGEKLFF. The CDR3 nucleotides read TGTGCCAGCAGACCAGCGGGGGGCGAAAAACTGTTTTTT.